The source of this T cell receptor (beta chain) is a study of T cells in Graves' hyperthyroidism and ophthalmopathy. General observations from the study: Blood also carried most thyroid clonotypes expanded above 0.001. Separation of ophthalmopathy from stable hyperthyroidism was achieved by a 13 V-J model.

V lost 6 bases and J 6 bases, leaving 7 bases between the germline ends. This CDR3 region has 10 residues. CDR1 SQVTM and CDR2 ANQGSEA come from the germline V gene. Amplified TCR beta CDR3 regions derived from RNA transcripts. Primed by the HTBI set, a first-round RT-PCR was run on the TCR CDR3. A single record per CDR3 protein comes from TCRdb applying MiXCR to the multiplex PCR reads. The table records 550,000 to 700,000 distinct CDR3 sequences, around 45% of them present only once. Patients were excluded for uncontrolled infection, other autoimmune disease, pregnancy or lactation. Clinical symptoms, serum thyroxine and TRAb, thyroid ultrasound and orbital computed tomography were used for the diagnoses. This clonotype was counted a few times. Its target is unknown.

The chain joins TRBV29-1 to TRBJ2-3; either TRBD1 or TRBD2 may fit D (5 bases each). Sequences were obtained from peripheral blood or thyroid tissue (not recorded which). The source of this sequence is an adult woman with Graves' disease, either hyperthyroidism or ophthalmopathy (not recorded which). This CDR3 reads CSVGDDTQYF. In DNA form, the CDR3 reads TGCAGCGTGGGGGATGATACGCAGTATTTT.